These 8 T cell receptor beta chains share one sample of origin, sequenced in a study of OX40 agonist ivuxolimab in advanced cancers. The repertoire was sequenced with immunoSEQ multiplex PCR; TCRdb's copy has only in-frame clones and lacks some. The sample has about 27,000 clones, about 87% seen once. The source material was CD4+ or CD8+ T cells sorted from blood, sampled in a trial of the OX40 agonist ivuxolimab. These receptor sequences come from an adult with an advanced solid tumor such as melanoma, head and neck, liver or kidney cancer.

The V and J genes are TRBV4-2 and TRBJ2-7; a possible D gene is TRBD1 (6 bases). V was cut by 0 bases and J by 0 bases, with 12 bases left in between. Germline-derived CDR1 and CDR2 are LGHNA and YNFKEQ. This CDR3 region has 16 residues. The CDR3 DNA sequence: TGTGCCAGCAGCCAAGAGGGGGCGCAGAGCTCCTACGAGCAGTACTTC. It specifies CASSQEGAQSSYEQYF.

This clone was picked up one time. This chain joins TRBV19 and TRBJ1-2; no definite D call. Trimming removed 3 bases at V and 0 bases at J, with 11 bases between. Germline CDR1 is LNHDA and CDR2 is SQIVND (reference sequence). CDR3 length: 15 residues. The DNA for the CDR3 is TGTGCCAGTAGTATCGACGTACTTACTAACTATGGCTACACCTTC. It translates to CASSIDVLTNYGYTF. Based on the CDR3 plus reference TRBV19 and TRBJ1-2, the full variable domain is DGGITQSPKYLFRKEGQNVTLSCEQNLNHDAMYWYRQDPGQGLRLIYYSQIVNDFQKGDIAEGYSVSREKKESFPLTVTSAQKNPTAFYLCASSIDVLTNYGYTFGSGTRLTVV.

The V and J genes are TRBV27 and TRBJ2-1; no definite D call. Per the germline V gene, CDR1 is MNHEY and CDR2 is SMNVEV (reference sequence). The V gene lost 4 bases and the J gene lost 2 bases, with 6 bases spanning the gap. This CDR3 contains 13 residues. The CDR3 spells CASSYNAYNEQFF. The CDR3 nucleotides are TGTGCCAGCAGTTACAACGCCTACAATGAGCAGTTCTTC.

V and J are TRBV7-2 and TRBJ2-1; TRBD1 or TRBD2 may be the D gene (6 bases each). V lost 3 bases, J lost 5 bases, and 11 bases lay in between. This CDR3 has 14 amino acids. Germline CDR1 SGHTA, CDR2 FQGNSA. The CDR3 sequence: CASSFRRGDNEQFF. CDR3 in DNA: TGTGCCAGCAGCTTTAGAAGGGGGGACAATGAGCAGTTCTTC.

DNA of the CDR3: TGTGCCAGCCAAACACTAACTCATTGGGCTGAAGCTTTCTTT. Its translation is CASQTLTHWAEAFF. V is TRBV6-5 and J is TRBJ1-1; D not certain. Germline CDR1 MNHEY, CDR2 SVGAGI. The CDR3 is made up of 14 amino acids. Trimming cost V 8 bases and J 6 bases, with 19 bases left between them.

Comment on this clone: The same CDR3 is also encoded by other DNA sequences in this sample. The rearrangement joins TRBV27 to TRBJ2-7, with TRBD2 as a possible D gene (7 bases). CDR1 is MNHEY and CDR2 is SMNVEV in the germline V gene (reference sequence). CDR3 size: 13 residues. The V and J ends lost 5 bases and 4 bases respectively, with 12 bases between them. The CDR3 bases are TGTGCCAGCAGTCCGCGGGGGCCGTACGAGCAGTACTTC. It specifies CASSPRGPYEQYF.

The J gene is TRBJ2-1, the V gene TRBV7-9; D might be TRBD1 or TRBD2, each matching 5 bases. The V end was cut by 8 bases, the J end by 5 bases, with 19 bases between. This CDR3 spans 15 amino acids. Germline V gene data show CDR1 as SEHNR and CDR2 as FQNEAQ (reference sequence). The CDR3 here is CASLSPGTLNNEQFF. The CDR3 DNA is TGTGCCAGCCTTTCCCCCGGGACCCTAAACAATGAGCAGTTCTTC.

The chain couples TRBV7-9 to TRBJ2-1, with D unclear. Germline V lookup: CDR1 SEHNR, CDR2 FQNEAQ (reference sequence). This CDR3 has 13 residues. V lost 0 bases, J lost 6 bases, and 6 bases lay in between. CDR3 sequence (DNA): TGTGCCAGCAGCTTAGCGACCCTCAATGAGCAGTTCTTC. Translated: CASSLATLNEQFF.